This T cell receptor beta chain is from a study of blood T cell repertoires in COVID-19 (dated by TCRdb to the early 2020s). Some background on the complete study: Samples covering the acute and convalescent phases of COVID-19 were provided by collaborators in the United States, Italy and Spain. The material from the prospective study consisted of cDNA or gDNA derived from T cells, B-cell-depleted T cells, or PBMCs. Deeply sampled blood TCRbeta repertoires from subjects exposed to, actively infected with, or recovered from COVID-19 were included in the dataset. The repertoires were released in a freely available public database intended as a resource for research on the immune response to SARS-CoV-2. Samples came from the ongoing ImmuneRACE study (first 160 participants) plus 1,254 subjects from 6 global collaborators. Sample metadata almost always included a de-identified subject ID, COVID-19 status, age in years and sex. Where available, HLA class I and class II types were taken from metadata supplied by the sample provider and were not determined by assay-based typing. Overall results and qualifications from the work: How much clinical and demographic metadata was included differed by source and by participant, and the metadata was provided uncurated.

The V end loses 2 bases and the J end loses 0 bases, and a stretch of 8 bases separates them. From the cysteine up to the phenylalanine, the CDR3 has a length of 15 residues. The kept DNA is CDR3 alone, 45 bases in frame from the first base. CDR1 is given as LNHDA and CDR2 as SQIVND, both from the germline V gene (reference sequence). TCRbeta CDR3 regions were amplified from genomic DNA using the immunoSEQ Assay, a bias-controlled multiplex PCR. The authors processed their data as follows. Nucleated cell counts per sample were estimated from amplification of reference gene primers within the assay. To quantify the absolute abundance of each unique TCRbeta CDR3 rearrangement, sequence reads were collapsed and filtered. For each sample, productive Simpson clonality was calculated as the square root of Simpson's diversity index across productive rearrangements. Not all clones reach the TCRdb copy of this immuneACCESS table, which keeps in-frame sequences only. Checked studies attribute under half of the gap to unresolved V genes and leave the rest unexplained. From that table come the V and J calls and clone size; the DNA was used to work out D and trimming. The sample has approximately 250,000 clones on record, about 88% of them singletons. The ten biggest clones cover 4.1% of the sample.

Participants in the prospective study were aged roughly 18 to 100 years, lived in 24 United States geographic areas, and enrolled through a virtual design. Cohort assignment in the prospective study relied on participant-reported clinical history from a screening survey and a study questionnaire. In the prospective study, whole blood, serum and a nasopharyngeal or oropharyngeal swab were collected from each participant by mobile phlebotomists. Over an approximately two-month period, participants in the prospective study had the option of providing additional blood draws and questionnaires. Blood samples from the prospective study were shipped frozen or at room temperature prior to DNA extraction. Comments on this clone: Its antigen is still unknown. No much larger clonotype is one base removed from it; base qualities were not supplied.

This chain is built from TRBV19 and TRBJ1-5; tentative D gene TRBD1, with 6 bases matching. The sequence came from a young man with acute COVID-19. Source material: PBMCs or T cells enriched from blood (not recorded which). The CDR3 amino acid sequence is: CASSIQGPSNQPQHF. The nucleotide sequence is TGTGCCAGTAGTATACAGGGGCCTAGCAATCAGCCCCAGCATTTT.